This TCR beta chain was obtained from a study of beta chain features in type 1 diabetes. The entirety of the isolated RNA underwent reverse transcription, so expressed TCRB transcripts were sequenced. Profiled with immunoSEQ multiplex PCR; TCRdb holds only in-frame clones, not every one. The data show over 500,000 clones, 15% to 17% seen once. Germline CDR1 and CDR2: SGHDT and YYEEEE. The V end lost 0 bases, the J end lost 0 bases, and 13 bases lay between the germline ends. The CDR3 consists of 16 residues. The V and J genes are TRBV5-6 and TRBJ2-7; weak D call: TRBD2 (6 bases). The receptor's source is a man aged 18 to 29 in good health. Material: naive CD4+ T cells from blood. This CDR3 reads CASSLAVRRGSYEQYF. CDR3 DNA: TGTGCCAGCAGCTTGGCCGTGAGGAGGGGCTCCTACGAGCAGTACTTC.